This paragraph covers one T cell receptor beta chain sequence. The antigen remains unidentified. The source of the sample is a study of cytomegalovirus exposure and HLA in healthy donors. Study-level background: Early release data held 75 million to 100 million unique TCRs from HLA-typed donors. Points from the study as a whole: Follow-up analysis later connected one missense variant in DCLRE1C with trimming of TCR beta V- and J-genes. Cytomegalovirus status, reportedly, was diagnosed with high specificity and sensitivity by the classifier. The authors listed around 150 TCR beta chains as cytomegalovirus-associated.

CDR3 length equals 15 residues. Germline CDR1 and CDR2: SGHRS and YFSETQ. V was clipped by 0 bases and J by 8 bases, with 17 bases between them. Primers for the PCR totalled 60 Vbeta and 13 Jbeta. Measured with immunoSEQ multiplex PCR; TCRdb has only the in-frame clones, and not every one. The sample includes 49,000 or so clones, about 81% of them seen just once. The rearrangement links TRBV5-1 to TRBJ1-2; D may be TRBD1 (6 bases). The clonotype was recovered from a boy younger than 18 in good health and CMV-seropositive. Sequenced input: PBMCs. The CDR3 DNA sequence: TGCGCCAGCAGCTTGGTGGGGGCCTTGGGGGAAGGCTACACCTTC. This translates into CASSLVGALGEGYTF.